This is a list of T cell receptor beta chains from one sample in a study of metastatic and nonmetastatic thyroid tumors. TCRdb re-called clones from the PCR reads using MiXCR. The data contain 22,000 or so clones, approximately 22% of them singletons. The sample consisted of blood. The source is a male donor with papillary thyroid cancer or a benign thyroid nodule (not recorded which). Some clones in this sample may be carry-over from other donors' samples. Each CDR3 is given with its conserved first and last residue. Fields, in order: V gene, J gene, CDR3 protein.

TRBV18	TRBJ1-1	CASSPLIHSNTEAFF
TRBV4-1	TRBJ1-4	CASSQVFAGPLPNEKLFF
TRBV19	TRBJ1-1	CASSPGQRYTEAFF
TRBV7-2	TRBJ2-3	CASSLASPDTQYF
TRBV11-3	TRBJ2-2	CASSLDQGTDTGELFF
TRBV6-1	TRBJ1-1	CASTEDSDRGLTEAFF
TRBV30	TRBJ2-3	CAWVIRPAGTTDTQYF
TRBV6-2/TRBV6-3	TRBJ1-2	CATRTRRGNGYTF
TRBV6-1	TRBJ1-5	CASSERGDIPNQPQHF
TRBV6-1	TRBJ1-5	CASSDGGHQPQHF
TRBV5-1	TRBJ2-7	CASSLGRGNEQYF
TRBV2	TRBJ2-7	CASSGGPSMGEQYF
TRBV20-1	TRBJ2-1	CSARGLGRDEQFF
TRBV30	TRBJ1-1	CAWSVQSPRNTEAFF
TRBV4-1	TRBJ2-3	CASSQGANYISTDTQYF
TRBV6-2/TRBV6-3	TRBJ2-3	CASSAIVTGGKDTQYF
TRBV9	TRBJ2-3	CASSASLAEGTDTQYF
TRBV5-6	TRBJ2-2	CASSLGGTGELFF
TRBV20-1	TRBJ2-3	CSASGASGRVGGFTDTQYF
TRBV10-3	TRBJ1-2	CAISESWDGHYGYTF
TRBV30	TRBJ2-1	CALSGTYNEQFF
TRBV7-6	TRBJ2-1	CASSLVGNEQFF
TRBV19	TRBJ2-1	CASNYRGNEQFF
TRBV15	TRBJ2-3	CATSRAAGGPPDTQYF
TRBV6-1	TRBJ1-5	CASSVEGLSNQPQHF
TRBV20-1	TRBJ2-3	CSARRLAGEVNTQYF
TRBV7-9	TRBJ1-1	CASRQGTGGNTEAFF
TRBV11-2	TRBJ2-5	CASSAQTFQETQYF
TRBV6-4	TRBJ2-2	CASSGGDTGELFF
TRBV10-3	TRBJ2-1	CAISEAADNEQFF
TRBV14	TRBJ2-1	CASSPWGEVNEQFF
TRBV7-7	TRBJ2-3	CASSSSSGDRTQYF
TRBV2	TRBJ2-2	CASSGQALETGELFF
TRBV5-5	TRBJ2-1	CASSLVPSGSDQFF
TRBV6-5	TRBJ1-2	CASSYTGYGYTF
TRBV12-3/TRBV12-4	TRBJ2-2	CASSLEYGAGELFF
TRBV19	TRBJ1-5	CASSPGWGNQPQHF
TRBV28	TRBJ2-5	CASSTGEETQYF
TRBV6-2/TRBV6-3	TRBJ2-6	CASSYEGTGANVLTF
TRBV6-1	TRBJ2-3	CTSSGTSTDAQYF
TRBV27	TRBJ1-1	CASSFMVTPKRGTEAFF